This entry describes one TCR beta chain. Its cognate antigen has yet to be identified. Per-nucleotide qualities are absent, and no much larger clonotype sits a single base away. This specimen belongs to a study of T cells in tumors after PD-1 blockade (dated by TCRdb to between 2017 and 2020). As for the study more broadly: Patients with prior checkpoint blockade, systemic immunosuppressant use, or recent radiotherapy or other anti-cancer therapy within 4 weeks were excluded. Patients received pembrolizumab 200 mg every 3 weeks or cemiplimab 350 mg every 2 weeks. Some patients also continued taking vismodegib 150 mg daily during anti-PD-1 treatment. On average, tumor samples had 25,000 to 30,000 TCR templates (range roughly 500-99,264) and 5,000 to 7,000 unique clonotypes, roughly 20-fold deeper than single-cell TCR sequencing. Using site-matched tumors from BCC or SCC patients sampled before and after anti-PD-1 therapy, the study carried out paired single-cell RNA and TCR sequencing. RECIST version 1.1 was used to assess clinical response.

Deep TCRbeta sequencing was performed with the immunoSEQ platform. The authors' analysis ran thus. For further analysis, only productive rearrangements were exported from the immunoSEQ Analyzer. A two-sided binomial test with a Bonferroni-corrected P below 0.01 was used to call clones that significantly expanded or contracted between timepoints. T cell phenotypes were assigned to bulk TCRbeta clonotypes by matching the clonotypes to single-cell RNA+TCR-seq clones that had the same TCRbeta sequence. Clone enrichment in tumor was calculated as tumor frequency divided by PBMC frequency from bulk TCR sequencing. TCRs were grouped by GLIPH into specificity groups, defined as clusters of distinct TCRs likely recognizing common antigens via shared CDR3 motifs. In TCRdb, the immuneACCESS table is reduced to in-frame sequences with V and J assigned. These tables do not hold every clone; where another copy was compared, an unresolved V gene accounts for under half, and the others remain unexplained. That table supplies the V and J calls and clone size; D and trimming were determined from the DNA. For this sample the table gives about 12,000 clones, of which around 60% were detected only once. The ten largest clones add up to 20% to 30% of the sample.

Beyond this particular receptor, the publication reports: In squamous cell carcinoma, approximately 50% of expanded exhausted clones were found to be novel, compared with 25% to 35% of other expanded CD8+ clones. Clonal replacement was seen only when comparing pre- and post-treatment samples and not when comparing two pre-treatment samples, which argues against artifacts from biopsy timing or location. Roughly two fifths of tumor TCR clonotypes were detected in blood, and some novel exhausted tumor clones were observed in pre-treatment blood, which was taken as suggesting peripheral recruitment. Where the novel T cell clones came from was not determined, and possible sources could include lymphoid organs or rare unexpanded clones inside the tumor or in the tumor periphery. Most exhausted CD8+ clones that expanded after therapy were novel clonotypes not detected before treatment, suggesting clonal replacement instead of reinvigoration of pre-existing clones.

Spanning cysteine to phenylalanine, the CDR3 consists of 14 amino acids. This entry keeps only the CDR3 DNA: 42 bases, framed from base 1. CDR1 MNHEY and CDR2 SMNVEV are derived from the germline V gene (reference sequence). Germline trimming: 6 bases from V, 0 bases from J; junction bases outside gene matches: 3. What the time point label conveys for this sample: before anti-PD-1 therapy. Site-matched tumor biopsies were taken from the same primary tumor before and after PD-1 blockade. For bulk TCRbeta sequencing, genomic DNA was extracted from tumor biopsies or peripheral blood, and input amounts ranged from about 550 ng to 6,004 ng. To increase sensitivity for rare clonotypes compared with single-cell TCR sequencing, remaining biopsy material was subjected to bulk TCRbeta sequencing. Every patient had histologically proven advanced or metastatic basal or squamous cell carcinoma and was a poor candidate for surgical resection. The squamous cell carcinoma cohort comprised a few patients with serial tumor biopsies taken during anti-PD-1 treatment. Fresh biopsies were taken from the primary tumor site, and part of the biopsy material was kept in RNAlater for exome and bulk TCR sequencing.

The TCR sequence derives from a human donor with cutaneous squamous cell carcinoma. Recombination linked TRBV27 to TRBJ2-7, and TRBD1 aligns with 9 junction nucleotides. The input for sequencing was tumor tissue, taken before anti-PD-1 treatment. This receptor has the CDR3 CASRGTGSSYEQYF. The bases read TGTGCCAGCAGGGGGACAGGGAGCTCCTACGAGCAGTACTTC.